The following is a TCR beta chain sequence with its context. The antigen it binds to is not known. The record has no base qualities; no much larger clone is one base away. In the prospective study, participants were about 18 to 100 years old, resided in around 25 geographic areas of the United States, and were enrolled through a virtual design. To assign participants to cohorts, the prospective study relied on clinical history that participants themselves reported in a screening survey and a study questionnaire. Recovered participants in ImmuneRACE Cohort 3 were defined by two consecutive negative NP/OP PCR tests, clearance by a healthcare professional, or resolution of symptoms. In the prospective study, mobile phlebotomists collected whole blood, serum and a nasopharyngeal or oropharyngeal swab from each participant. Participants in the prospective study had the option to provide additional blood draws and questionnaires over an approximately 2-month period. Prospective study blood samples were shipped either frozen or at room temperature before DNA extraction.

The record originates from a study of blood T cell repertoires in COVID-19 (TCRdb year 2020). Concerning the study at large: The collaborator samples originated in the United States, Italy and Spain and spanned the acute and convalescent phases of COVID-19. The material from the prospective study consisted of cDNA or gDNA derived from T cells, B-cell-depleted T cells, or PBMCs. The samples were drawn from the first 160 participants of the ongoing ImmuneRACE study and from about 1,200 subjects provided by 6 global collaborators. The repertoires were released in a freely available public database intended as a resource for research on the immune response to SARS-CoV-2. Nearly every sample came with metadata listing a de-identified subject ID, COVID-19 status, age in years and sex. Deeply sampled blood TCRbeta repertoires from subjects exposed to, actively infected with, or recovered from COVID-19 were included in the dataset. Where available, HLA class I and class II types were obtained from metadata supplied by the sample provider rather than from assay-based typing. Overall results and qualifications from the work: How much clinical and demographic metadata was included differed by source and by participant, and the metadata was provided uncurated.

The germline V gene gives CDR1 as MDHEN and CDR2 as SYDVKM. Including cysteine and phenylalanine, the CDR3 has 15 amino acids. The read is trimmed to its CDR3 DNA, 45 bases read in frame from base 1. Between the V and J ends, shortened by 6 bases and 0 bases respectively, the junction contains 15 bases. TCRbeta CDR3 regions were amplified from genomic DNA by means of the immunoSEQ Assay, a bias-controlled multiplex PCR. On the authors' methods: Nucleated cell counts per sample were estimated from amplification of reference gene primers within the assay. To quantify the absolute abundance of each unique TCRbeta CDR3 rearrangement, sequence reads were collapsed and filtered. Productive Simpson clonality was computed per sample as the square root of Simpson's diversity index over productive rearrangements. In its TCRdb copy, this immuneACCESS table keeps in-frame sequences only and misses some clones. Where compared with another copy, unresolved V genes explain less than half of these, and the others have no known cause. V, J and clone size are taken as reported in that table, and D and trimming were inferred from the DNA itself. In all, the sample holds some 160,000 clones, and 84% of those were seen once. About 8% of the sample lies in the top ten.

The rearrangement combines TRBV28 with TRBJ2-7; possibly the D gene is TRBD1, per 6 matching bases. The sequence was collected from a woman in her fifties or sixties who had recovered from COVID-19. Input material: PBMCs or T cells enriched from blood (not recorded which). CDR3 sequence: CASSRTGIASYEQYF. The DNA sequence follows: TGTGCCAGCAGCCGAACAGGGATCGCCTCCTACGAGCAGTACTTC.